This T cell receptor (beta chain) was observed in a study of cytomegalovirus exposure and HLA in healthy donors. As for this clone: Germline and junction disagree at one end, which may indicate a read error.

It was with 60 Vbeta and 13 Jbeta primers that the PCR ran. Data came from immunoSEQ multiplex PCR; TCRdb stores just in-frame clones and leaves some out. Of 54,000 or so clones in the sample, roughly 70% were seen once. This CDR3 spans 12 amino acids. Per germline, CDR1 LGHNA and CDR2 YSLEER. This sequence joins TRBV4-3 and TRBJ1-1; D possibly corresponds to TRBD1 (5 bases). This sequence originates from an older woman in good health and CMV-seropositive. Sequenced: PBMCs. The CDR3 is CASSQAGLVPLF. CDR3 DNA: TGCGCCAGCAGCCAAGCAGGGCTAGTGCCCCTTTTT.